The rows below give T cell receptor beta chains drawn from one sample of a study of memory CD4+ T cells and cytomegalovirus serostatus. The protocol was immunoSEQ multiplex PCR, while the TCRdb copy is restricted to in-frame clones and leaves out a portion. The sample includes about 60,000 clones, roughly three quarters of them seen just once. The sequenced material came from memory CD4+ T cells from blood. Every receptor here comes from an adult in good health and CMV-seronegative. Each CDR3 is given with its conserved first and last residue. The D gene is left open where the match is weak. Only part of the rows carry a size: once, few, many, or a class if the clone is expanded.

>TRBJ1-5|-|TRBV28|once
TGTGCCAGCACGGGGACGAATCAGCCCCAGCATTTT
CASTGTNQPQHF
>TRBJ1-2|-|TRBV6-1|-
TGTGCCGTAGATATTCTCCGGGCAGGGGTAAATGGCTACACCTTC
CAVDILRAGVNGYTF
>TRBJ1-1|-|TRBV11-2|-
TGTGCCAGCAGCGGGAATTGGAACACTGAAGCTTTCTTT
CASSGNWNTEAFF
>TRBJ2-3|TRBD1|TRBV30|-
TGTGCCTGGAGTGTACCCCGGACAGGATTCACAGATACGCAGTATTTT
CAWSVPRTGFTDTQYF
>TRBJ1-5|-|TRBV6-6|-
TGTGCCAGCAGTGCCGATAGCCCCATAAGCCAGCCCCAGCATTTT
CASSADSPISQPQHF
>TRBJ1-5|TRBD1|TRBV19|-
TGTGCCAGTACTGACAGGGTCAATCAGCCCCAGCATTTT
CASTDRVNQPQHF
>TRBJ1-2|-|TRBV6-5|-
TGTGCCAGCGGCGGGGGGGCAATGAACTATGGCTACACCTTC
CASGGGAMNYGYTF
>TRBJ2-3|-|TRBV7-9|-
TGTGCCAGCAGCCCGCGGGACCAAGCACTCTTAGATACGCAGTATTTT
CASSPRDQALLDTQYF
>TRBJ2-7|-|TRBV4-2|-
TGTGCCAGCAGCCAGCCTACTCAGGGCTACGAGCAGTACTTC
CASSQPTQGYEQYF
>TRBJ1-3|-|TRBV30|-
TGTGCCTGGAGAAAGACAGCCTCTGGAAACACCATATATTTT
CAWRKTASGNTIYF
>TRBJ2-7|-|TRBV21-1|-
TGTGCCAGCAGCAAAGAGGGACTAAGGTCCTACGAGCAGTACTTC
CASSKEGLRSYEQYF
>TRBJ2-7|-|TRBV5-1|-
TGCGCCAGCAGCTTGGAAGGGACCCTCTACGAGCAGTACTTC
CASSLEGTLYEQYF
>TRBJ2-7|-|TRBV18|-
TGTGCCAGCTCACGGTGGACGGGAAACTACGAGCAGTACTTC
CASSRWTGNYEQYF
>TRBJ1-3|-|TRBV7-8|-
TGTGCCAGCAGCGTCGGGGCTGCTGGAAACACCATATATTTT
CASSVGAAGNTIYF
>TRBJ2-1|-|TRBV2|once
TGTGCCAGCAGTGGTGGAAAAAGAGAAGCGGACTCCTACAATGAGCAGTTCTTC
CASSGGKREADSYNEQFF
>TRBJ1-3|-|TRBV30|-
TGTGCCAACGGACACTTAAACACCATATATTTT
CANGHLNTIYF
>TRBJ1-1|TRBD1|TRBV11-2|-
TGTGCCAGCAGCCGTTGGGACAGGGGGCGAATTAAACGGGCTTTCTTT
CASSRWDRGRIKRAFF
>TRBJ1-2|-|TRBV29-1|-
TGCAGCGTTGGGAGGGAGGACTATGGCTACACCTTC
CSVGREDYGYTF
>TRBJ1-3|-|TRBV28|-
TGTGCCAGCAGTTTTATGGGAAACACCATATATTTT
CASSFMGNTIYF
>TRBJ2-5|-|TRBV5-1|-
TGCGCCAGCAGCTTGTCAGGAGGACAGAATAAAGAGACCCAGTACTTC
CASSLSGGQNKETQYF
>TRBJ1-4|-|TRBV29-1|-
TGCAGCGTTTCCGGGACATCAACTAATGAAAAACTGTTTTTT
CSVSGTSTNEKLFF
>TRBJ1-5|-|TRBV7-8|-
TGTGCCAGCAGCTTGACAGAACACAATCAGCCCCAGCATTTT
CASSLTEHNQPQHF
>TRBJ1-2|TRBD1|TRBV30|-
TGTGCCTGGAGGATCCCGACAGGGTTCTCATGGGGCTACACCTTC
CAWRIPTGFSWGYTF
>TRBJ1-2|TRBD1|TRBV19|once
TGTGCCAGTAGTATAAGGACAGGGGCGGGTGATGGCTACACCTTC
CASSIRTGAGDGYTF
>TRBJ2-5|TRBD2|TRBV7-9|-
TGTGCCAGCAGCATGGGACTAGCGGGAGATCCACGACAAGAGACCCAGTACTTC
CASSMGLAGDPRQETQYF
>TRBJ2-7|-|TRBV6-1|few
TGTGCCAGCGAAAATTCGGCGGGTATCTACGAGCAGTACTTC
CASENSAGIYEQYF
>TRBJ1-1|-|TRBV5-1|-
TGCGCCAGCAGCTTGAGTGGCAGTCAAGCTTTCTTT
CASSLSGSQAFF
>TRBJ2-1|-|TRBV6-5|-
TGTGCCAGCCCAGGGCCGAATGAGCAGTTCTTC
CASPGPNEQFF
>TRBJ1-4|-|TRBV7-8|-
TGTGCCAGCAGCTTAACAAGGACAAGGAATGAAAAACTGTTTTTT
CASSLTRTRNEKLFF
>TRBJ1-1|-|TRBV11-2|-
TGTGCCAGCAGCTTAAATGGACAGACTGAAGCTTTCTTT
CASSLNGQTEAFF
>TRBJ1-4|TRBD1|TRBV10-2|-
TGCGCCAGCAGGTCAGGGGGCTCAAATGAAAAACTGTTTTTT
CASRSGGSNEKLFF
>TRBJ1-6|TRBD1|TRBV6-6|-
TGTGCCAGCAGTTCTCCGGGACAGGGCCCGCTTCCCCTCCACTTT
CASSSPGQGPLPLHF
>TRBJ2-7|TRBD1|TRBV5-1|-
TGCGCCAGCAGCGTAGACAGGGGGAGCCTTGACTACGAGCAGTACTTC
CASSVDRGSLDYEQYF
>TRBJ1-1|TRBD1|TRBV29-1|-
TGCAGCGGATCAGACAGGGGTCGGGCTGAAGCTTTCTTT
CSGSDRGRAEAFF
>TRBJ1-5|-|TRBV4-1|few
TGCGCCAGCAGCCAAGCAGTTGTTGGGCCCCAGCATTTT
CASSQAVVGPQHF
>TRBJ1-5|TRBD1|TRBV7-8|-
TGTGCCAGCAGCTTAACCTCGGGACAGAACAATCAGCCCCAGCATTTT
CASSLTSGQNNQPQHF
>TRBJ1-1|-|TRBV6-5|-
TGTGCCAGCAGCAGGTTGAAAACTGAAGCTTTCTTT
CASSRLKTEAFF
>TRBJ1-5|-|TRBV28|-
TGTGCCAGCACCCTGCGGACTGGGAATCAGCCCCAGCATTTT
CASTLRTGNQPQHF
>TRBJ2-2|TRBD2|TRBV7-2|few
TGTGCCAGCACGGGGGGGCGTAGCACCGGGGAGCTGTTTTTT
CASTGGRSTGELFF
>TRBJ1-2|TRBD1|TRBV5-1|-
TGCGCCAGCAGCTATACAGGGGGCCTGGATTATGGCTACACCTTC
CASSYTGGLDYGYTF
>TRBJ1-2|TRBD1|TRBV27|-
TGTGCCAGCAGTGCGGACAGGGGCGGCTATGGCTACACCTTC
CASSADRGGYGYTF
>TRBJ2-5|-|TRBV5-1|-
TGCGCCAGCAGCTCAGGACGGGACCAAGAGACCCAGTACTTC
CASSSGRDQETQYF
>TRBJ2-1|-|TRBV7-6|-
TGTGCCAGCAGCCAAAACAATGAGCAGTTCTTC
CASSQNNEQFF
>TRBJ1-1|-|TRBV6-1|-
TGTGCCGGGGCCAGCCTAGTCGGAGAAGCTTTCTTT
CAGASLVGEAFF
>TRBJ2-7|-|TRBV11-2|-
TGTGCCAGCAGCCGCAGGACAGACCTCTACTCGACGGGAGAGCAGTACTTC
CASSRRTDLYSTGEQYF
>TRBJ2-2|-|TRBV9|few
TGTGCCAGCAGCGTAGAGAGGGACACCGGGGAGCTGTTTTTT
CASSVERDTGELFF
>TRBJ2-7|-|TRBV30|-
TGTGCCTGGAGTGTGGGGCAGGGAGCCTTTAGCGAGCAGTACTTC
CAWSVGQGAFSEQYF
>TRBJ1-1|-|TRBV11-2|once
TGTGCCAGCAGACAAACAGGAGTCGAAGCTTTCTTT
CASRQTGVEAFF
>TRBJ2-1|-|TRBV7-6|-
TGTGCCAGCAGCCTGGCGGGATTCTCCTACAATGAGCAGTTCTTC
CASSLAGFSYNEQFF
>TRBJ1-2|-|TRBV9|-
TGTGCCAGCAGCCGGGGGGGCGATGGCTACACCTTC
CASSRGGDGYTF
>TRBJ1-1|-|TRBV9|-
TGTGCCAGCAGCCCGACCCCCTGGGACACTGAAGCTTTCTTT
CASSPTPWDTEAFF
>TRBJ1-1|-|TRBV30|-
TGTGCCTGGAGTGTATCTACCCTCGCGAACACTGAAGCTTTCTTT
CAWSVSTLANTEAFF
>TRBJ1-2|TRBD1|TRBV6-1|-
TGTGCCAGCAGCCCTGTGACAGGGCTGGGTTATGGCTACACCTTC
CASSPVTGLGYGYTF
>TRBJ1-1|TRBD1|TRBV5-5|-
TGTGCCAGCAGCCGACAGGGTAGGGTAATGAACACTGAAGCTTTCTTT
CASSRQGRVMNTEAFF
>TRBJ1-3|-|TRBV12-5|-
TGTGCTAGTAGCGGGAGCTCTGGAAACACCATATATTTT
CASSGSSGNTIYF
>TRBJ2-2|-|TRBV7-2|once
TGTGCCAGCAGCTTTATCAGTAACACCGGGGAGCTGTTTTTT
CASSFISNTGELFF
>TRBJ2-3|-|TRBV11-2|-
TGTGCCAGCAGCTTCGGAGGGGGCACAGATACGCAGTATTTT
CASSFGGGTDTQYF
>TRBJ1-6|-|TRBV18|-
TGTGCCAGCCTACAGGGTAACGGGTCACCCCTCCACTTT
CASLQGNGSPLHF